This passage covers 3 T cell receptor beta chains from one sample sequenced in a study of OX40 agonist ivuxolimab in advanced cancers. Here immunoSEQ multiplex PCR was the method, and the copy in TCRdb shows in-frame clones only, minus some. The sample holds about 35,000 clones, around 93% seen once. Source: CD4+ or CD8+ T cells sorted from blood, taken in a trial of the OX40 agonist ivuxolimab. The receptor source for this set is an adult with an advanced solid tumor such as melanoma, head and neck, liver or kidney cancer.

The V call is TRBV27, the J call TRBJ1-1, with a weak D call TRBD1 (6 bases). V shed 5 bases and J shed 5 bases, with 12 bases lying between them. CDR1 is MNHEY, CDR2 SMNVEV, per germline (reference sequence). CDR3 length: 13 amino acids. CDR3 sequence (DNA): TGTGCCAGCAGTCCTCTGACAGGAACTGAAGCTTTCTTT. The encoded protein is CASSPLTGTEAFF.

The chain links TRBV5-5 to TRBJ2-7; TRBD2 aligns across 7 bases. This CDR3 is 12 amino acids long. V dropped 0 bases and J dropped 7; count of bases not matched to a gene: 1. Germline V gene data show CDR1 as SGHKS and CDR2 as YYEKEE (reference sequence). For the CDR3, the DNA is TGTGCCAGCAGCTTGGCCGGGGGGGAGCAGTACTTC. The encoded protein is CASSLAGGEQYF.

As regards this clone: The germline gene is not matched at one end of the junction; a read error may be the cause. The chain employs TRBV27 and TRBJ1-1, with D possibly matching TRBD1 (5 bases). Per the germline V gene, CDR1 is MNHEY and CDR2 is SMNVEV (reference sequence). The CDR3 length is 14 residues. The CDR3 nucleotides are TGTGCCAGCAGCTGGACCGGGACGAACGCTGAAGCTTTCTTT. It codes for CASSWTGTNAEAFF.